A single T cell receptor beta chain is shown here with its context. This clonotype was seen only a few times. Its cognate antigen has yet to be identified. The input lacks base qualities; no much larger clone sits a single base away. The library was obtained by 5' RACE. Sequencing used a NextSeq 500. In the TCR library protocol, unique molecular identifiers were attached to individual cDNA molecules to correct for PCR bias and sequencing error. Sequencing covered both TCR alpha and beta chains, and within each sample the abundances of alpha and beta sequences were tightly co-correlated. The paper's data handling went like this. Decombinator V4 was used to annotate TCR sequences for V gene, J gene and CDR3. TCRs were defined as expanded if a significant change between any two time points was detected under a Poisson model with p below 0.0001. TCR abundances were normalised to the total number of TCRs sequenced in each sample and reported as counts per million. MAIT TCRs were defined by TRAV1-2 paired with TRAJ12, TRAJ20 or TRAJ33, and iNKT TCRs by TRAV10 paired with TRAJ18. A search of VDJdb, accessed on 1 November 2021, was run for TCRs annotated to CMV, EBV and SARS-CoV-2, with TCRs annotated for multiple antigens excluded. TCRdb ran its own pipeline on the public reads, namely fastp trimming at Q25 and MiXCR clone calling, and kept in-frame beta chains. Identical CDR3 protein sequences are pooled into one entry, listed with their most common genes and DNA. What appears here as the V and J calls and clone size reflects TCRdb's work, not the paper's. The sample table records 30,000 to 40,000 distinct CDR3 sequences; around 7% of these occur just once. 13% of the sample is held by the ten biggest clonotypes.

The sample is drawn from a study of early T cells in non-severe SARS-CoV-2 infection (dated by TCRdb to the early 2020s). About the study as a whole: Because TCR sequencing relied on bulk RNA taken from unsorted whole blood, pairing of alpha and beta chains was not possible.

What the research found in general, with its limitations: VDJdb matching was skewed toward anti-spike CD8 responses and likely underestimated virus-specific expansions by missing private and CD4 specificities.

This was a case-control study nested in a cohort of healthcare workers in London, UK, who had nasopharyngeal swab PCR tests and blood samples taken every week. Healthcare workers were recruited during the week of the UK lockdown, between 23 and 31 March 2020, and followed weekly for up to about 15 weeks. The CDR3 starts with the cysteine, ends with the phenylalanine, and has 12 residues. Solely the CDR3 DNA is kept, with 36 bases framed from the first base. Taken from the germline V gene (reference sequence), the CDR1 and CDR2 loops are LNHNV and YYDKDF. Trimming removed 8 bases from V and 7 bases from J, leaving 14 bases between the germline ends.

The TCR originated in an adult who was a healthcare worker with PCR-confirmed SARS-CoV-2 infection or an uninfected control (not recorded which). The sequencing here drew on whole blood, taken at baseline. The V and J segments used are TRBV15 and TRBJ1-2; D gene: possibly TRBD1, on 5 matching bases. This receptor carries the CDR3 CATARDFGGYTF. The sequence in DNA is TGTGCCACCGCCCGGGACTTTGGTGGCTACACCTTC. This CDR3, with the reference TRBV15 and TRBJ1-2 proteins standing in past its ends, gives the full variable domain DAMVIQNPRYQVTQFGKPVTLSCSQTLNHNVMYWYQQKSSQAPKLLFHYYDKDFNNEADTPDNFQSRRPNTSFCFLDIRSPGLGDTAMYLCATARDFGGYTFGSGTRLTVV.